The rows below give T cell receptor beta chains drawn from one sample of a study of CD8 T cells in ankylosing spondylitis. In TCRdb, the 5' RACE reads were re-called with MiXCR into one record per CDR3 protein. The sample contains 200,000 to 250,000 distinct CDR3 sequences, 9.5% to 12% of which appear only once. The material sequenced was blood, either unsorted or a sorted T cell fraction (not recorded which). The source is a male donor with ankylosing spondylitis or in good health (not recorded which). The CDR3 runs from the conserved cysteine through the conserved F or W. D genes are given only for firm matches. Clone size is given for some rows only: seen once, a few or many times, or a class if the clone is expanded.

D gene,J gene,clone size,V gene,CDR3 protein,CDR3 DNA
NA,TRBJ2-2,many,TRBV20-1,CSARDARTRELFF,TGCAGTGCTAGAGATGCCCGGACTCGGGAGCTGTTTTTT
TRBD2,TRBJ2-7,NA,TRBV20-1,CGLAEGISYEQYF,TGCGGACTAGCGGAGGGAATCTCCTACGAGCAGTACTTC
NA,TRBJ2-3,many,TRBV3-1,CASSQGGVGGLADTQYF,TGTGCCAGCAGCCAAGGTGGGGTGGGGGGGCTTGCAGATACGCAGTATTTT
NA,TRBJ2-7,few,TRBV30,CAWSVTGYEQYF,TGTGCCTGGAGTGTAACCGGCTACGAGCAGTACTTC
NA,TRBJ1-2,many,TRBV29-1,CSVGLWDRDGYTF,TGCAGCGTTGGGTTGTGGGACCGAGACGGCTACACCTTC
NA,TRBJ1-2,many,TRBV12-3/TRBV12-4,CASSLDLNYGYTF,TGTGCCAGCAGCTTAGACTTGAACTATGGCTACACCTTC
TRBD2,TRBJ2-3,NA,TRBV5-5,CASSLKTSGGVVDTQYF,TGTGCCAGCAGCTTGAAGACTAGCGGGGGGGTAGTCGATACGCAGTATTTT
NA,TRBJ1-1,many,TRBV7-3,CASSLEGRGTEAFF,TGTGCCAGCAGCTTAGAGGGGCGGGGCACTGAAGCTTTCTTT
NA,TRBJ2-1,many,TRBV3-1,CASSQGSVEQFF,TGTGCCAGCAGCCAAGGATCGGTTGAGCAGTTCTTC
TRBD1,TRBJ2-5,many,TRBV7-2,CASRLTDRYRETQYF,TGTGCCAGCAGACTTACGGACAGGTATCGAGAGACCCAGTACTTC
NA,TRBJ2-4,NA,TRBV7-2,CASSLVAGAPKNIQYF,TGTGCCAGCAGCTTAGTCGCAGGGGCCCCCAAAAACATTCAGTACTTC
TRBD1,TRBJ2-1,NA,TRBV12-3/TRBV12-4,CASSQDRPSSYNEQFF,TGTGCCAGCAGTCAGGACAGGCCAAGCTCCTACAATGAGCAGTTCTTC
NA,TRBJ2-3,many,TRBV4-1,CASRPTFVGVNTQYF,TGCGCCAGCCGGCCGACTTTCGTAGGGGTTAATACGCAGTATTTT
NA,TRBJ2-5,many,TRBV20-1,CSARDWRFQETQYF,TGCAGTGCTAGAGATTGGAGGTTCCAAGAGACCCAGTACTTC
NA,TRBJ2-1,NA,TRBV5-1,CASSLGQGMSEQFF,TGCGCCAGCAGCTTGGGCCAGGGAATGAGTGAGCAGTTCTTC
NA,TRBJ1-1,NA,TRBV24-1,CATSDGSITEAFF,TGTGCCACCAGTGATGGTTCGATCACTGAAGCTTTCTTT
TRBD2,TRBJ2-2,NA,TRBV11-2,CASTPGTSGTGELFF,TGTGCCAGCACCCCAGGGACTAGCGGGACCGGGGAGCTGTTTTTT
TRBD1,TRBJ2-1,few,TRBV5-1,CASSFGTGPNEQFF,TGCGCCAGCAGCTTCGGGACAGGGCCCAATGAGCAGTTCTTC
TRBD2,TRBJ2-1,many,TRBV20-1,CSALGTSALNEQFF,TGCAGTGCTCTCGGGACTAGCGCCCTCAATGAGCAGTTCTTC
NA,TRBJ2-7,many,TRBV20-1,CSASLLFPPYEQYF,TGCAGTGCTAGTCTCTTGTTCCCACCTTACGAGCAGTACTTC
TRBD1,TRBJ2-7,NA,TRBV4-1,CASSQETGIGYEQYF,TGCGCCAGCAGCCAAGAGACAGGGATAGGCTACGAGCAGTACTTC
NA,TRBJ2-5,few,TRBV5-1,CASSWGLKETQYF,TGCGCCAGCAGCTGGGGACTGAAGGAGACCCAGTACTTC
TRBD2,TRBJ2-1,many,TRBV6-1,CASSDGGRAINEQFF,TGTGCCAGCAGTGACGGAGGGAGGGCCATCAATGAGCAGTTCTTC
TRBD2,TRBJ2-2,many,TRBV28,CASSTLAGGYTGELFF,TGTGCCAGCAGTACTCTAGCGGGGGGCTACACCGGGGAGCTGTTTTTT
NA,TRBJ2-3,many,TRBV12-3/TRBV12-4,CASSFGGLGEDTQYF,TGTGCCAGCAGTTTTGGAGGCCTGGGTGAAGATACGCAGTATTTT
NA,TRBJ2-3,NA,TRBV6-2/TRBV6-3,CASSYSIGSEVRVTQYF,TGTGCCAGCAGTTACTCGATCGGGTCGGAAGTCCGGGTTACGCAGTATTTT
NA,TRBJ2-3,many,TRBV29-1,CSVEGTMSTDTQYF,TGCAGCGTTGAAGGGACTATGAGCACAGATACGCAGTATTTT
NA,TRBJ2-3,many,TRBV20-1,CSARDYSYAAVDTQYF,TGCAGTGCTAGAGATTATTCATACGCCGCGGTCGATACGCAGTATTTT
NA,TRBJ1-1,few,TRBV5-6,CASSLPNTGTNTEAFF,TGTGCCAGCAGCCTCCCAAACACCGGGACAAACACTGAAGCTTTCTTT
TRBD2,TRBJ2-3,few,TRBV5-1,CASSLALSSGSTDTQYF,TGCGCCAGCAGCTTGGCCCTGTCTAGCGGGAGCACAGATACGCAGTATTTT
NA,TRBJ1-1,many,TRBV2,CATLPGHRTEAFF,TGTGCCACTCTACCGGGACATCGCACTGAAGCTTTCTTT
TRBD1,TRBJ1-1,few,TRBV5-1,CASSSLQGRATEAFF,TGCGCCAGCAGCTCGCTACAGGGGAGGGCCACTGAAGCTTTCTTT
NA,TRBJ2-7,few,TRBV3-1,CASSPESRYEQYF,TGTGCCAGCAGCCCGGAGAGTCGCTACGAGCAGTACTTC
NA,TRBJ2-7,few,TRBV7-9,CASSAVAYEQYF,TGTGCCAGCAGCGCTGTAGCCTACGAGCAGTACTTC
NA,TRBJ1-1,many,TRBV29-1,CSAGEMNTEAFF,TGCAGCGCCGGGGAGATGAACACTGAAGCTTTCTTT
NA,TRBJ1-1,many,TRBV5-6,CASSRVERGAFF,TGTGCCAGCAGCAGGGTGGAGAGGGGAGCTTTCTTT
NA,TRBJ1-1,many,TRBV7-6,CASSLRWGKEAFF,TGTGCCAGCAGCTTACGGTGGGGCAAGGAAGCTTTCTTT
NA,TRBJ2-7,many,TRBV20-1,CSASGTSYEQYF,TGCAGTGCTAGCGGGACATCCTACGAGCAGTACTTC
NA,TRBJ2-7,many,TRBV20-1,CSAKAGGYEQYF,TGCAGTGCGAAAGCCGGGGGCTACGAGCAGTACTTC
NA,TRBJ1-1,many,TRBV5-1,CASSLVTDTEAFF,TGCGCCAGCAGCTTGGTCACTGACACTGAAGCTTTCTTT
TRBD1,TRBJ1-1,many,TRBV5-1,CASSLFGLMIGFRDRAEAFF,TGCGCCAGCAGCTTGTTTGGCTTAATGATCGGATTTCGGGACAGGGCTGAAGCTTTCTTT
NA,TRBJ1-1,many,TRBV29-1,CSVMRGGNTEAFF,TGCAGCGTTATGAGGGGCGGGAACACTGAAGCTTTCTTT
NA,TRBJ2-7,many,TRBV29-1,CSVEGIGSSYEQYF,TGCAGCGTAGAGGGAATCGGTAGCTCCTACGAGCAGTACTTC
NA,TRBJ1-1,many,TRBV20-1,CSARGGRGTEAFF,TGCAGTGCTAGAGGGGGCAGGGGCACTGAAGCTTTCTTT
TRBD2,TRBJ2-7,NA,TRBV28,CASSFGGSSYEQYF,TGTGCCAGCAGTTTTGGCGGGAGTAGCTACGAGCAGTACTTC
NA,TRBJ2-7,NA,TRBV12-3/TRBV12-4,CASSLAHGNHEQYF,TGTGCCAGCAGTTTAGCGCACGGGAACCACGAGCAGTACTTC